What follows is one TCR beta chain and its context. Its target is unknown. Per germline, CDR1 SGHRS and CDR2 YFSETQ. V was shortened by 1 base and J by 4 bases, with 11 bases between the two germline ends. This CDR3 has 15 amino acids. The sample is drawn from a study of T cells after yellow fever vaccination. Whole-study results and caveats: Post-booster samples contained most primary-vaccination clones (roughly 96% CD4, about 90% CD8).

The study made its TCR cDNA through 5'RACE template switching. That step introduced a universal primer site along with UMIs. TCRdb analysed the 5' RACE reads with MiXCR anew, one entry per CDR3 protein. The table includes some 320,000 distinct CDR3 sequences, approximately 4% detected once. The sample in question was PBMCs, obtained 5 days after the yellow fever booster vaccination. The source is a man aged 18 to 35 who received the YFV17D yellow fever vaccine. This chain joins TRBV5-1 and TRBJ2-2; possibly TRBD1 for D (6 bases). This CDR3 reads CASSLHTGPTGELFF. CDR3 nucleotides: TGCGCCAGCAGCTTGCATACAGGGCCCACCGGGGAGCTGTTTTTT.